A single sample is the source of the 11 T cell receptor beta chains below, sequenced in a study of T-cell memory formation after mild COVID-19. TCRdb passed the 5' RACE reads through MiXCR, listing each CDR3 protein once. Of approximately 490,000 distinct CDR3 sequences listed, around 21% are singletons. The sample comprised PBMCs or a T cell subset sorted from them (not recorded which). The receptors derive from an adult woman who had mild COVID-19 (a few samples of this study predate the infection). Cell type and time point are not known.

J is TRBJ2-7 and V is TRBV10-3, with D perhaps given as TRBD1 or TRBD2 (6 bases each). Germline lookup yields CDR1 ENHRY and CDR2 SYGVKD. There are 14 residues in the CDR3. Trimming removed 4 bases from V and 5 bases from J, with 15 bases in between. For the CDR3, the DNA is TGTGCCATCAGTGCTCGGGGGCCACTGCACGAGCAGTACTTC. It encodes CAISARGPLHEQYF.

This chain links TRBV24-1 with TRBJ2-1; D is ambiguous. This CDR3 has 11 amino acids. V lost 9 bases, J lost 3 bases, and 5 bases lay in between. CDR1 KGHDR and CDR2 SFDVKD come from the germline V gene. The CDR3 sequence is CATSLYNEQFF. The CDR3 nucleotides read TGTGCCACCTCGCTCTACAATGAGCAGTTCTTC.

The table lists this clonotype with a few counts. The chain links TRBV11-2 to TRBJ2-1, with TRBD2 matching 7 bases. J gave up 1 base and V 5 bases, and 5 bases lay outside the gene matches. CDR1 SGHAT and CDR2 FQNNGV come from the germline V gene. This CDR3 is 15 amino acids long. This CDR3 is CASSAGLTSYNEQFF. DNA for the CDR3: TGTGCCAGCAGCGCGGGACTAACTTCCTACAATGAGCAGTTCTTC.

This chain joins TRBV7-6 and TRBJ2-2; TRBD2 matches at 10 bases. V was pared by 0 bases and J by 2 bases, with 6 bases of the junction left unmatched. Germline CDR1 is SGHVS and CDR2 is FNYEAQ. CDR3 size: 18 residues. The DNA for the CDR3 is TGTGCCAGCAGCTTAGCGCTAGCGGGGGAACCCAACACCGGGGAGCTGTTTTTT. Translating it yields CASSLALAGEPNTGELFF.

The genes are TRBV7-8 and TRBJ1-6, with TRBD1 as a possible D gene (6 bases). The germline gives CDR1 SGHVS, CDR2 FQNEAQ. Trimming left V 4 bases short and J 4 bases short, with 14 bases between. The CDR3 contains 16 residues. This CDR3 is CASSSPTQGYNSPLHF. The CDR3 region has the DNA TGTGCCAGCAGCTCTCCGACACAGGGATATAATTCACCCCTCCACTTT.

The V gene is TRBV21-1, the J gene TRBJ2-7; the DNA was not compared with TRBD1, the D call given in the table. TRBV21-1 is a pseudogene locus. The CDR3 runs 14 residues. For the CDR3, the DNA is TGTGCCAGCAGCAAGAACCGGGACAGGTACGAGCAGTACTTC. It is translated as CASSKNRDRYEQYF.

The chain links TRBV25-1 to TRBJ1-6; unclear D gene. This CDR3 is built from 15 residues. V dropped 4 bases and J dropped 8 bases, with 15 bases sitting between them. CDR1 and CDR2 from the germline V gene are MGHDK and SYGVNS. The CDR3 DNA follows: TGTGCCAGCAGTGGATATCTCGGGTTGGATTCACCCCTCCACTTT. This encodes CASSGYLGLDSPLHF.

This clonotype was picked up a small number of times. J is TRBJ2-7 and V is TRBV7-2, with TRBD2 matching over 7 bases. The ends lost 3 bases at V and 2 bases at J; junction bases unmatched: 4. This CDR3 has 14 residues. Germline assignment: CDR1 SGHTA and CDR2 FQGNSA. CDR3: CASSLSSGPYEQYF. The CDR3 bases are TGTGCCAGCAGCTTGAGTAGCGGGCCCTACGAGCAGTACTTC.

In this sample, this clonotype turned up a few times. The V gene is TRBV5-5, the J gene TRBJ2-5, with D possibly matching TRBD2 (5 bases). Trimming took off 3 bases at V and 2 bases at J, with 11 bases between the two ends. CDR3 length equals 14 residues. Germline values: CDR1 SGHKS, CDR2 YYEKEE (reference sequence). Written as DNA, the CDR3 is TGTGCCAGCAGCTGGCCCCGGGGTCAAGAGACCCAGTACTTC. Translating it yields CASSWPRGQETQYF.

The rearrangement links TRBV10-3 to TRBJ1-2, with D hard to call. This CDR3 has 12 amino acids. Trimming stripped 2 bases from V and 7 bases from J, with 8 bases between. Germline CDR1 ENHRY, CDR2 SYGVKD. The CDR3 DNA is TGTGCCATCAGTGAGGAAGGGTTTGGCTACACCTTC. The encoded protein is CAISEEGFGYTF.

V is TRBV29-1 and J is TRBJ1-2; D unclear. CDR1 and CDR2 from the germline V gene are SQVTM and ANQGSEA. The CDR3 has 11 residues. Trimming took off 3 bases at V and 6 bases at J, with 8 bases between the two ends. CDR3 DNA sequence: TGCAGCGTTGAGCCCGAACATGGCTACACCTTC. Protein product: CSVEPEHGYTF.